The present entry profiles one T cell receptor beta chain with its context. Its binding antigen is unknown. Base qualities were left out, and no much larger clone turns up one base away. Other DNA sequences within the sample encode an identical CDR3. These data come from a study of blood T cell repertoires in COVID-19 (TCRdb year 2020). With respect to the entire study: Samples from collaborators originated in the United States, Italy and Spain and spanned both the acute and convalescent phases of COVID-19. Where available, HLA class I and class II types were obtained from metadata supplied by the sample provider rather than from assay-based typing. Samples came from the ongoing ImmuneRACE study (first 160 participants) plus 1,254 subjects from 6 global collaborators. Sample metadata almost always included a de-identified subject ID, COVID-19 status, age in years and sex. The dataset comprised deeply sampled blood TCRbeta repertoires from subjects exposed to, actively infected with, or recovered from COVID-19. The material from the prospective study consisted of cDNA or gDNA derived from T cells, B-cell-depleted T cells, or PBMCs. A freely available public database, intended as a resource for researchers studying the immune response to SARS-CoV-2, is where the repertoires were released. Paper-wide results and their limitations: The amount of clinical and demographic metadata varied by source and participant and was provided uncurated.

At one collaborating source in Seattle, patients were enrolled during active infection and were followed longitudinally through the course of disease. Whole blood was collected in K2EDTA tubes by collaborating institutions according to the institutions' own protocols. For TCRbeta analysis, collaborator samples were shipped as frozen whole blood, as isolated PBMCs, or as DNA extracted from either sample type. TCRbeta CDR3 regions were amplified from genomic DNA by means of the immunoSEQ Assay, a bias-controlled multiplex PCR. Per the source publication's procedure: The number of nucleated cells in each sample was estimated by amplification of reference gene primers within the assay. To quantify the absolute abundance of each unique TCRbeta CDR3 rearrangement, sequence reads were collapsed and filtered. For each sample, productive Simpson clonality was calculated as the square root of Simpson's diversity index across productive rearrangements. TCRdb's version of the immuneACCESS table is confined to in-frame rearrangements and falls short of the full clone set. An unresolved V gene accounts for under half of the shortfall where checked; the remainder is of unknown origin. From that table come the V and J calls and clone size; the DNA was used to work out D and trimming. The sample profile shows roughly 150,000 clones; about 88% of them were found once. The ten largest clonotypes hold 8.3% of the sample.

From a lookup of the germline V gene (reference sequence), CDR1 and CDR2 are LGHDT and YNNKEL. The CDR3 numbers 14 residues from cysteine through phenylalanine. CDR3 DNA is the only sequence kept; it has 42 bases, read in frame from the first base. The germline ends are 11 bases apart after V is trimmed by 3 bases and J by 5 bases. The sequenced sample was peripheral blood. The receptor was derived from a woman aged 55-69 years with COVID-19, enrolled during active disease. The sequence links TRBV3-1 (or the pseudogene TRBV3-2) to TRBJ2-1, and possibly TRBD2, on 6 matching bases. CDR3 region: CASSQLAGNNEQFF. The nucleotide sequence reads as follows: TGTGCCAGCAGCCAGCTGGCGGGGAACAATGAGCAGTTCTTC.